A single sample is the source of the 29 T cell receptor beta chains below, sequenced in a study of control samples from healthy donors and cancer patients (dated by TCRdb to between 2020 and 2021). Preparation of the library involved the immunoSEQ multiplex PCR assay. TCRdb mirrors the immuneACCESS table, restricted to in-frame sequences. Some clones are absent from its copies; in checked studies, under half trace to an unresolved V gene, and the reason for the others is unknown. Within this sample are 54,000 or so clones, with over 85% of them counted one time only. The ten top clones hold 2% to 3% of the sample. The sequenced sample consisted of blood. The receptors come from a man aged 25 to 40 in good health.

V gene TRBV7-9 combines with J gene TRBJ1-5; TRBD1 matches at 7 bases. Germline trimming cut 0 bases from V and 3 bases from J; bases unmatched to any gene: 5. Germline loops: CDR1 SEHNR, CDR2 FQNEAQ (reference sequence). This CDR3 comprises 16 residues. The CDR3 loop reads CASSLAAGQFNQPQHF. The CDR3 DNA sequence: TGTGCCAGCAGCTTAGCGGCGGGACAGTTCAATCAGCCCCAGCATTTT.

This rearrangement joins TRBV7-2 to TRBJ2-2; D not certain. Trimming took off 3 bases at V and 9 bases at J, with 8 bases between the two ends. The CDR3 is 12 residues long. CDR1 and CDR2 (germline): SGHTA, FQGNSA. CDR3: CASSFSKRELFF. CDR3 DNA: TGTGCCAGCAGCTTTAGTAAGCGGGAGCTGTTTTTT.

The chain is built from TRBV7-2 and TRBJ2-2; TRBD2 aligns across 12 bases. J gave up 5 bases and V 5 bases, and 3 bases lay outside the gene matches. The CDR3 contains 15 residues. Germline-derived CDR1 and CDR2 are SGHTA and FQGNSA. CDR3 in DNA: TGTGCCAGCAGCCCCACTAGCGGGAGGACCGGGGAGCTGTTTTTT. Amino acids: CASSPTSGRTGELFF.

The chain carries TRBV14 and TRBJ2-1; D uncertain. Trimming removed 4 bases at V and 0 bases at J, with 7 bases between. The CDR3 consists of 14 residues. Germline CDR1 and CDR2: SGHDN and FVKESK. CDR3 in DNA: TGTGCCAGCAGCCCTACGAGCTCCTACAATGAGCAGTTCTTC. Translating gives CASSPTSSYNEQFF.

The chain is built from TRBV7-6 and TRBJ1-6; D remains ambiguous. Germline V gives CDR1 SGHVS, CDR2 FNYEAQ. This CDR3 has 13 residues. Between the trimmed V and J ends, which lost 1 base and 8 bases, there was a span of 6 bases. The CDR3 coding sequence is TGTGCCAGCAGCTTAGGGATTGATTCACCCCTCCACTTT. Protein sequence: CASSLGIDSPLHF.

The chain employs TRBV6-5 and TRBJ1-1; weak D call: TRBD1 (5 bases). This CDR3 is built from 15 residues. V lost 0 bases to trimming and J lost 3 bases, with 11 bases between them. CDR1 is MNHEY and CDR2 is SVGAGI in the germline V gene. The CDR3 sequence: CASSYSGVGDTEAFF. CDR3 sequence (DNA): TGTGCCAGCAGTTACTCGGGGGTTGGCGACACTGAAGCTTTCTTT.

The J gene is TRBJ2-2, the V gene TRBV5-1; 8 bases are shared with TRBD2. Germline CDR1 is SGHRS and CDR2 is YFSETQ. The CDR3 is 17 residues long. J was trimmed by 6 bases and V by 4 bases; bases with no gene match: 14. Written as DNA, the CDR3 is TGCGCCAGCAGCCCTCTAAGGCTAGCGGGTATCGCCGGGGAGCTGTTTTTT. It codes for CASSPLRLAGIAGELFF.

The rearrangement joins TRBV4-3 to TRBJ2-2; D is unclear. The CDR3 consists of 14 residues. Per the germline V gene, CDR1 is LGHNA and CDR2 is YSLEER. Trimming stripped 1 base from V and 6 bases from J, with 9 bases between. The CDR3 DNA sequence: TGCGCCAGCAGCCAAGCCCGACTGGCCGGGGAGCTGTTTTTT. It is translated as CASSQARLAGELFF.

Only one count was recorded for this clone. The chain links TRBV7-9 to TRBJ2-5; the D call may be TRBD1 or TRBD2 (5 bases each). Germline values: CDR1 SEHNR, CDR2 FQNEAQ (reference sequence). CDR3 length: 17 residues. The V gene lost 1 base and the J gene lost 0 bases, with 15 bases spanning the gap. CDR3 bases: TGTGCCAGCAGCTTAGGGAGACGGGGACCGTACCAAGAGACCCAGTACTTC. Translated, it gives CASSLGRRGPYQETQYF.

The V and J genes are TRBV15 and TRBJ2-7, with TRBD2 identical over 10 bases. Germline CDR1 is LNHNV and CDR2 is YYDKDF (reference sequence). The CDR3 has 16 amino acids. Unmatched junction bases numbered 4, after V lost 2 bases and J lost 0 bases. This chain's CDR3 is CATSRRLAGISYEQYF. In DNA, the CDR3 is TGTGCCACCAGCAGAAGACTAGCGGGTATCTCCTACGAGCAGTACTTC.

In nucleotides, the CDR3 is TGTGCCAGCAGTTATGGACAGGGGTTAGAGACCCAGTACTTC. Translation gives CASSYGQGLETQYF. The chain employs TRBV6-6 and TRBJ2-5, with 9 bases identical to TRBD1. The CDR3 has 14 residues. CDR1 is MNHNY, CDR2 SVGAGI, per germline (reference sequence). J lost 4 bases, V lost 3 bases, and 3 bases had no gene match.

CDR3 bases: TGTGCCATCAGTGAGTTTGAGGGGGCTACTGAAGCTTTCTTT. Its protein is CAISEFEGATEAFF. The chain carries TRBV10-3 and TRBJ1-1, with 7 bases matching TRBD1. Germline CDR1 reads ENHRY; CDR2 reads SYGVKD. CDR3 length equals 14 residues. V shed 1 base, J shed 5 bases, and the junction held 4 bases outside the gene matches.

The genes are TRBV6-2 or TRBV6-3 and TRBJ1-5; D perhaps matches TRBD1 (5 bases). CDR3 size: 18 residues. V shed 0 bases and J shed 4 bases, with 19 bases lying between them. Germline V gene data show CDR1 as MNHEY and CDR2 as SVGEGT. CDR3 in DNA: TGTGCCAGCAGTTACTCGAGCTATGGTGACAGTTTTAATCAGCCCCAGCATTTT. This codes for CASSYSSYGDSFNQPQHF.

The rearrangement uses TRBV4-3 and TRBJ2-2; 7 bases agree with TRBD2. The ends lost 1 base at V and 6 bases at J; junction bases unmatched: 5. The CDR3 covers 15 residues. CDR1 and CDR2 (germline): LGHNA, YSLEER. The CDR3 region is CASSQGSGGAGELFF. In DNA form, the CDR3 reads TGCGCCAGCAGCCAAGGGAGTGGGGGGGCCGGGGAGCTGTTTTTT.

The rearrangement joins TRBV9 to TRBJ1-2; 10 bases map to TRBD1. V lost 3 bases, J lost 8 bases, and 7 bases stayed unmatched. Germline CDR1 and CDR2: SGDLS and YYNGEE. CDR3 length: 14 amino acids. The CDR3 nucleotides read TGTGCCAGCAGCGGAGGGGACAGGGGTCTCGGCTACACCTTC. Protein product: CASSGGDRGLGYTF. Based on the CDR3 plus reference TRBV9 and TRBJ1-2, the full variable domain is DSGVTQTPKHLITATGQRVTLRCSPRSGDLSVYWYQQSLDQGLQFLIQYYNGEERAKGNILERFSAQQFPDLHSELNLSSLELGDSALYFCASSGGDRGLGYTFGSGTRLTVV.

The CDR3 protein is CASSWTLGQGGTFF. The CDR3 nucleotides read TGCGCCAGCAGCTGGACCCTGGGACAGGGAGGAACTTTCTTT. V usage is TRBV5-1 and J usage is TRBJ1-1; 9 bases match TRBD1. The CDR3 totals 14 residues. Germline V CDR1 and CDR2: SGHRS, YFSETQ. Trimming at V came to 3 bases and at J to 12 bases, leaving 12 bases not matched to a gene.

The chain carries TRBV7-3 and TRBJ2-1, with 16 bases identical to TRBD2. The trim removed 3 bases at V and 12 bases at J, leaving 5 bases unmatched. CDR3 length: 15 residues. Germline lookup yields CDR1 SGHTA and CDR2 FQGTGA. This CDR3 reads CASSFSGLAGGGQFF. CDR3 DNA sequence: TGTGCCAGCAGCTTTTCGGGACTAGCGGGAGGGGGGCAGTTCTTC.

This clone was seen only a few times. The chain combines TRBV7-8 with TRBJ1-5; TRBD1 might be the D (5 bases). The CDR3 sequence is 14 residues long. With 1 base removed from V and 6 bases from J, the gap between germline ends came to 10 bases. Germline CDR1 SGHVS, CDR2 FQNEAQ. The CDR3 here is CASSLVAGTQPQHF. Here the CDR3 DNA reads TGTGCCAGCAGCTTAGTGGCTGGGACTCAGCCCCAGCATTTT. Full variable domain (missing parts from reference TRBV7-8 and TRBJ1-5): GAGVSQSPRYKVAKRGQDVALRCDPISGHVSLFWYQQALGQGPEFLTYFQNEAQLDKSGLPSDRFFAERPEGSVSTLKIQRTQQEDSAVYLCASSLVAGTQPQHFGDGTRLSIL.

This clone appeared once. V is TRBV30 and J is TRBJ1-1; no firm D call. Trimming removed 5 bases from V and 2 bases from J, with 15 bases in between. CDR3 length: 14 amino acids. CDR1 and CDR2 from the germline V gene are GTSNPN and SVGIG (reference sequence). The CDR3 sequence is CAWAFDLHNTEAFF. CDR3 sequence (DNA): TGTGCCTGGGCTTTTGACCTACACAACACTGAAGCTTTCTTT. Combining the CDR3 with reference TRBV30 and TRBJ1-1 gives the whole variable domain SQTIHQWPATLVQPVGSPLSLECTVEGTSNPNLYWYRQAAGRGLQLLFYSVGIGQISSEVPQNLSASRPQDRQFILSSKKLLLSDSGFYLCAWAFDLHNTEAFFGQGTRLTVV.

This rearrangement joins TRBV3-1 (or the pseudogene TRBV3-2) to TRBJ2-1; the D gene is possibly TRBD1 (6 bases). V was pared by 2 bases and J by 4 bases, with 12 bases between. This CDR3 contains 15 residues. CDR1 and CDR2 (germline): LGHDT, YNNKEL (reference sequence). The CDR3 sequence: CASSQITGTYNEQFF. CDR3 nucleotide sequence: TGTGCCAGCAGCCAAATTACAGGGACGTACAATGAGCAGTTCTTC.

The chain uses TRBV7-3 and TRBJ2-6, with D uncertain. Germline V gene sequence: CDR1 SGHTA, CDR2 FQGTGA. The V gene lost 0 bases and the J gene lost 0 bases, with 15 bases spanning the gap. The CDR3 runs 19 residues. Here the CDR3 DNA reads TGTGCCAGCAGCTTAACGAGCCAGGTCCTGAGCTCTGGGGCCAACGTCCTGACTTTC. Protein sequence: CASSLTSQVLSSGANVLTF.

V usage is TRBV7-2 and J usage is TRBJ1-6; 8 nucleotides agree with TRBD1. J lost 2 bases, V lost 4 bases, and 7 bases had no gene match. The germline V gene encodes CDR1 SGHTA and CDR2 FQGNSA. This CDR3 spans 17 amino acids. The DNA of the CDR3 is TGTGCCAGCAGCTCCGTGGGACAGGAAGCCTATAATTCACCCCTCCACTTT. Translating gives CASSSVGQEAYNSPLHF.

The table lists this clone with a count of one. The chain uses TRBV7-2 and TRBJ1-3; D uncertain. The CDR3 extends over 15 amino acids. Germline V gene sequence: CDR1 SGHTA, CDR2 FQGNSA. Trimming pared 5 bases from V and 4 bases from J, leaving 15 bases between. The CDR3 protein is CASSTTQDSGNTIYF. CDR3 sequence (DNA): TGTGCCAGCAGCACCACCCAGGACTCCGGAAACACCATATATTTT.

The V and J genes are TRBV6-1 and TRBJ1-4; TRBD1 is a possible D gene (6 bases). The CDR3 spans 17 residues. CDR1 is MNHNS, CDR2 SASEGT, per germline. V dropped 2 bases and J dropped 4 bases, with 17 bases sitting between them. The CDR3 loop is CASSEWIPRGLNEKLFF. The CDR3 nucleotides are TGTGCCAGCAGTGAATGGATCCCCAGGGGACTTAATGAAAAACTGTTTTTT.

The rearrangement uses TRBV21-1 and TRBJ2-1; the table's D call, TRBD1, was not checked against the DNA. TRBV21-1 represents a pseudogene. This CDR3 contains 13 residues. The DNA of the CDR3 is TGTGCCAGCAGCGACAGGTTGAACAATGAGCAGTTCTTC. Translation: CASSDRLNNEQFF.

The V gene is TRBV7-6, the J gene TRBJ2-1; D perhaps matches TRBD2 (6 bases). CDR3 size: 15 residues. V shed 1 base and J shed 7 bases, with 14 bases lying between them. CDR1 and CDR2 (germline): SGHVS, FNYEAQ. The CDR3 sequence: CASSLGSGVSNEQFF. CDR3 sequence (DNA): TGTGCCAGCAGCTTAGGGTCGGGAGTATCTAATGAGCAGTTCTTC.

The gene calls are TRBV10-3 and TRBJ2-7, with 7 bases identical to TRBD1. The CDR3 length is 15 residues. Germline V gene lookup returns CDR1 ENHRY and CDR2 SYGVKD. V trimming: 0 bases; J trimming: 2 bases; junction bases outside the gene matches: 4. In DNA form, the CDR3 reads TGTGCCATCAGTGAGTCCCTGGGACAGCCCTACGAGCAGTACTTC. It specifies CAISESLGQPYEQYF.

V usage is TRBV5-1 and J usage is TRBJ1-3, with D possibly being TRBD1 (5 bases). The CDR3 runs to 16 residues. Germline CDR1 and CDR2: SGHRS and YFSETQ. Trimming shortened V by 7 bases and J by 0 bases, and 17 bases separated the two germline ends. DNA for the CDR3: TGCGCCAGCGGAGGTGGAGGGGAATTCTCTGGAAACACCATATATTTT. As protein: CASGGGGEFSGNTIYF.

The CDR3 loop reads CASSTRRWDGYTF. The CDR3 DNA is TGTGCCAGCAGTACCCGACGTTGGGATGGCTACACCTTC. V usage is TRBV27 and J usage is TRBJ1-2; D remains unclear. This CDR3 region has 13 residues. V lost 5 bases and J 6 bases, leaving 13 bases between the germline ends. The V gene's germline CDR1 is MNHEY and CDR2 SMNVEV (reference sequence).